This T cell receptor (beta chain) came from a study of shared clonotypes between healthy human individuals. Study details: The composition of the donors was a couple of women and a few men aged 18 to 49. Overall study results and limits: Clonotypes not shared had lower generation probabilities than those common to all four donors.

A remark on this clone: Its antigen is not known.

Germline CDR1 is MNHNS and CDR2 is SASEGT. The CDR3 loop spans 15 amino acids. The V gene end was trimmed by 2 bases and the J gene end by 3 bases; junction bases not matched to a gene: 4. At deep level, the assay was performed. Some clones are missing from TCRdb's copy, which holds only in-frame ones; the method was immunoSEQ multiplex PCR. The top ten hold around 0.4% of the sample, which has 2 million to 2.5 million clones, approximately 93% seen once. The sequenced material came from naive CD4+ T cells from PBMCs. The subset: CD45RA+ positively selected. The sequence was collected from a man between 18 and 29 years old in good health. Some clones in this sample may be carry-over from other donors' samples. The gene calls are TRBV6-1 and TRBJ2-7, with 10 bases matching TRBD2. The CDR3 nucleotides read TGTGCCAGCAGTGAACTAGCGGGAGCAAACTACGAGCAGTACTTC. It specifies CASSELAGANYEQYF.